The 26 T cell receptor beta chains below were found in one sample sequenced in a study of CD8 T cells in Susac syndrome. The authors reverse transcribed roughly 0.5 to 1 ug RNA with random hexamers. TCRdb processed the immunoSEQ multiplex PCR reads anew with MiXCR; each CDR3 protein has one entry. The sample consists of 400,000 or so distinct CDR3 sequences, about 85% of them appearing once. Sequencing was done on a sample of CD8+ T cells from PBMCs. The receptors shown here come from a human donor with multiple sclerosis.

This clonotype was seen once. This chain joins TRBV12-3 or TRBV12-4 and TRBJ1-5; a possible D gene is TRBD1 (6 bases). V lost 5 bases to trimming and J lost 6 bases, with 14 bases between them. The length of the CDR3 is 14 residues. The CDR3 here is CASSAEGGSQPQHF. For the CDR3, the DNA is TGTGCCAGCAGTGCTGAAGGGGGGAGTCAGCCCCAGCATTTT.

The V and J genes are TRBV27 and TRBJ1-2; D is unresolved. CDR3 length: 13 amino acids. V was pared by 1 base and J by 3 bases, with 6 bases between. Germline assignment: CDR1 MNHEY and CDR2 SMNVEV (reference sequence). CDR3 loop: CASSLYRYYGYTF. In nucleotides, the CDR3 is TGTGCCAGCAGTTTATATCGATACTATGGCTACACCTTC.

The rearrangement joins TRBV6-6 to TRBJ1-6; D is ambiguous. The CDR3 has 13 residues. Germline-derived CDR1 and CDR2 are MNHNY and SVGAGI (reference sequence). V lost 2 bases and J 8 bases, leaving 7 bases between the germline ends. CDR3 coding DNA: TGTGCCAGCAGTTACCGACTTGATTCACCCCTCCACTTT. Amino acids: CASSYRLDSPLHF.

The chain employs TRBV6-6 and TRBJ2-5, with TRBD2 matching over 7 bases. This CDR3 has 14 residues. Looked up from germline, CDR1 is MNHNY and CDR2 is SVGAGI (reference sequence). The junction had 10 bases not matched to a gene; V was cut back by 8 bases and J by 4 bases. As DNA, the CDR3 is TGTGCCAGCCTCGGGGGAGGGCTCTTAGAGACCCAGTACTTC. This sequence encodes CASLGGGLLETQYF.

The chain is built from TRBV5-1 and TRBJ2-7, with D unclear. The CDR3 is made up of 14 amino acids. The V gene lost 2 bases and the J gene lost 6 bases, with 15 bases spanning the gap. Germline loops: CDR1 SGHRS, CDR2 YFSETQ. The CDR3 region has the DNA TGCGCCAGCAGCTTTGAGAACAGCGTGACCGAGCAGTACTTC. Encoded protein: CASSFENSVTEQYF.

The chain has TRBV5-1 and TRBJ2-3; maybe TRBD1 (5 bases). Germline loops: CDR1 SGHRS, CDR2 YFSETQ. The CDR3 has 17 amino acids. Trimming took 0 bases from V and 0 from J, leaving 14 bases between them. The CDR3 reads CASSLGRGLLSTDTQYF. CDR3 bases: TGCGCCAGCAGCTTGGGTAGGGGCCTCCTTAGCACAGATACGCAGTATTTT.

This chain connects TRBV28 to TRBJ1-2, with D possibly TRBD1 on 5 matching bases. The CDR3 consists of 16 residues. Germline V gene sequence: CDR1 MDHEN, CDR2 SYDVKM. V was clipped by 6 bases and J by 2 bases, with 19 bases between them. CDR3 bases: TGTGCCAGCAGCTTGGCGTCTGGGGGTTTGAACTATGGCTACACCTTC. Translating gives CASSLASGGLNYGYTF.

V gene TRBV12-3 or TRBV12-4 combines with J gene TRBJ2-7, with D maybe TRBD2 (5 bases). V gave up 3 bases and J gave up 6 bases, with 18 bases separating them. The CDR3 is made up of 15 amino acids. In nucleotides, the CDR3 is TGTGCCAGCAGTTTTTATCTAGCCCAAAAATCCGAGCAGTACTTC. This gives the protein CASSFYLAQKSEQYF.

This chain joins TRBV4-1 and TRBJ2-1; 7 nucleotides match TRBD2. The CDR3 runs 15 residues. V was pared by 3 bases and J by 6 bases, with 8 bases of the junction left unmatched. CDR1 MGHRA and CDR2 YSYEKL come from the germline V gene. CDR3 bases: TGCGCCAGCAGCCATACACTAGCGCCACTCAATGAGCAGTTCTTC. This codes for CASSHTLAPLNEQFF.

The V gene is TRBV4-1, the J gene TRBJ2-5; 8 positions match TRBD1. CDR3 length: 15 amino acids. CDR1 is MGHRA, CDR2 YSYEKL, per germline. V shed 4 bases and J 4 bases; nucleotides not matched to a gene: 8. CDR3 DNA sequence: TGCGCCAGCAGCCTCGGGCAGGGGGCGGGAGAGACCCAGTACTTC. Residues: CASSLGQGAGETQYF.

The chain links TRBV4-1 to TRBJ2-3; D assignment may be TRBD1 or TRBD2 (5 bases each). The CDR3 extends over 20 amino acids. Germline values: CDR1 MGHRA, CDR2 YSYEKL. Trimming stripped 0 bases from V and 1 base from J, with 23 bases between. CDR3 sequence reads: CASSQDDGGLTPRGTDTQYF. In DNA form, the CDR3 reads TGCGCCAGCAGCCAAGATGACGGAGGACTCACCCCCAGGGGCACAGATACGCAGTATTTT.

This chain joins TRBV12-3 or TRBV12-4 and TRBJ1-5; D not resolved. CDR3 length: 15 residues. V lost 3 bases to trimming and J lost 3 bases, with 12 bases between them. CDR3 DNA sequence: TGTGCCAGCAGTTTTGTTGCCGCTACCAATCAGCCCCAGCATTTT. Its protein is CASSFVAATNQPQHF.

The V call is TRBV27, the J call TRBJ2-1; D perhaps matches TRBD1 (6 bases). The CDR3 has 15 amino acids. V was cut by 6 bases and J by 3 bases, with 15 bases left in between. The V gene's germline CDR1 is MNHEY and CDR2 SMNVEV (reference sequence). The chain's CDR3 is CASSLTGTNYNEQFF. The CDR3 coding sequence is TGTGCCAGCAGCCTTACAGGGACGAACTACAATGAGCAGTTCTTC.

Notes on this clonotype: A read error may account for a junction end that differs from germline. The chain employs TRBV5-1 and TRBJ2-1; TRBD1 might be the D (5 bases). The germline gives CDR1 SGHRS, CDR2 YFSETQ. The CDR3 contains 13 residues. Here the CDR3 DNA reads TGTGCCAGCAGCTTAGGGCAGGGATATGAGCAGTTCTTC. Translation: CASSLGQGYEQFF.

Note on this clonotype: The CDR3 end shows no conserved phenylalanine or tryptophan, and so a read error is likely. The genes are TRBV6-5 and TRBJ2-7; the D gene is possibly TRBD2 (5 bases). This CDR3 region has 15 residues. Trimming took 2 bases from V and 0 from J, leaving 11 bases between them. CDR1 is MNHEY, CDR2 SVGAGI, per germline. This CDR3 reads CASSYGLEGSYEQYL. The CDR3 bases are TGTGCCAGCAGTTACGGGCTAGAGGGCTCCTACGAGCAGTACTTG.

This chain joins TRBV25-1 and TRBJ2-2; 9 positions agree with TRBD2. V gave up 1 base and J gave up 7 bases; unmatched junction bases: 7. Per germline, CDR1 MGHDK and CDR2 SYGVNS. This CDR3 has 16 residues. The CDR3 region has the DNA TGTGCCAGCAGTGAATGGGGTAGCGGGAGTGTCGGGGAGCTGTTTTTT. This sequence encodes CASSEWGSGSVGELFF.

The V call is TRBV30, the J call TRBJ1-1, with D tentatively TRBD1 (6 bases). The CDR3 consists of 15 residues. The V end lost 1 base, the J end lost 3 bases, and 15 bases lay between the germline ends. Germline loops: CDR1 GTSNPN, CDR2 SVGIG (reference sequence). For the CDR3, the DNA is TGTGCCTGGAGTGACCAAGGGGGGGGATACACTGAAGCTTTCTTT. It yields the protein CAWSDQGGGYTEAFF.

The chain recombines TRBV10-1 with TRBJ2-1; D not resolved. This CDR3 region has 14 residues. Trimming left V 2 bases short and J 7 bases short, with 12 bases between. Germline V lookup: CDR1 WNHNN, CDR2 SYGVQD (reference sequence). The CDR3: CASSEGSPINEQFF. CDR3 nucleotides: TGCGCCAGCAGTGAGGGAAGCCCTATTAATGAGCAGTTCTTC.

This chain uses TRBV7-9 with TRBJ1-2; D call uncertain. V was pared by 8 bases and J by 8 bases, with 12 bases between. Germline-derived CDR1 and CDR2 are SEHNR and FQNEAQ (reference sequence). CDR3 size: 11 residues. This CDR3 reads CASHQHLGYTF. The CDR3 bases are TGTGCCAGCCACCAACACTTGGGCTACACCTTC.

The chain joins TRBV12-3 or TRBV12-4 to TRBJ1-2, with 8 bases that match TRBD1. CDR3 size: 15 residues. V lost 5 bases to trimming and J lost 4 bases; unmatched junction nucleotides: 9. In nucleotides, the CDR3 is TGTGCCAGCAGTGCGACAGGGGTAGGCGGCTATGGCTACACCTTC. Translated: CASSATGVGGYGYTF.

This clonotype was observed once. This chain joins TRBV27 and TRBJ1-1, with a possible D match to TRBD1 (6 bases). The CDR3 spans 20 residues. Germline CDR1 and CDR2: MNHEY and SMNVEV (reference sequence). V lost 7 bases and J 1 base, leaving 31 bases between the germline ends. The CDR3 loop reads CASTSSGTNLITFPNTEAFF. CDR3 in DNA: TGTGCCAGCACCTCGTCGGGGACAAACCTAATAACATTCCCGAACACTGAAGCTTTCTTT.

This clonotype was seen once. The chain's CDR3 is CASSPALSGNTIYF. The DNA of the CDR3 is TGTGCCAGCAGCCCGGCGCTCTCTGGAAACACCATATATTTT. The chain is built from TRBV7-6 and TRBJ1-3, with D hard to call. The CDR3 length is 14 residues. Germline assignment: CDR1 SGHVS and CDR2 FNYEAQ. Trimming shortened V by 5 bases and J by 0 bases, and 8 bases separated the two germline ends.

V and J are TRBV7-6 and TRBJ2-7, with D tentatively TRBD1 or TRBD2 (6 bases each). With 7 bases removed from V and 2 bases from J, the gap between germline ends came to 15 bases. The CDR3 is made up of 14 amino acids. Germline V lookup: CDR1 SGHVS, CDR2 FNYEAQ. The CDR3 spells CASTRGASAYEQYF. The CDR3 DNA sequence: TGTGCCAGCACTAGGGGGGCGTCGGCCTACGAGCAGTACTTC.

The chain links TRBV20-1 to TRBJ2-1, with 7 positions matching TRBD2. The CDR3 extends over 14 amino acids. The germline V gene encodes CDR1 DFQATT and CDR2 SNEGSKA (reference sequence). The junction had 7 bases not matched to a gene; V was cut back by 5 bases and J by 3 bases. The CDR3 coding sequence is TGCAGTGCTCCGGGGGAGCGGGACTACAATGAGCAGTTCTTC. Protein sequence: CSAPGERDYNEQFF.

This chain uses TRBV27 with TRBJ2-7; D is undetermined. Germline CDR1 reads MNHEY; CDR2 reads SMNVEV (reference sequence). There are 13 residues in the CDR3. Trimming pared 6 bases from V and 3 bases from J, leaving 12 bases between. The CDR3 spells CASSDLNYYEQYF. The CDR3 coding sequence is TGTGCCAGCAGCGACCTGAACTACTACGAGCAGTACTTC.

This chain links TRBV5-5 with TRBJ1-6; D is uncertain. The CDR3 spans 15 residues. Germline values: CDR1 SGHKS, CDR2 YYEKEE (reference sequence). V lost 3 bases to trimming and J lost 7 bases, with 14 bases between them. The CDR3 sequence is CASSSPGSINSPLHF. The CDR3 region has the DNA TGTGCCAGCAGCTCCCCGGGAAGCATAAATTCACCCCTCCACTTT.